Shown below are 24 T cell receptor beta chains from a single sample sequenced in a study of quantifying T cell responses using KT2 cells. About the study: RNA was reverse transcribed with TCR alpha and beta constant-region primers.

A single-stranded UMI oligo with SP2 sequence was ligated to cDNA 3' ends. First-round PCR used around 4 cycles and beta primers RC1.1 and RC1.2 covering TRBC1 and TRBC2. One entry per CDR3 protein, called by TCRdb with MiXCR from the UMI-ligation and nested PCR reads. This table holds over 40,000 distinct CDR3 sequences, 11% found once. The sequenced sample was PBMCs spiked with cells of the T cell clone KT2. The receptors come from a human donor.

The rearrangement uses TRBV5-6 and TRBJ2-7, with TRBD2 as a possible D gene (6 bases). Germline V gene lookup returns CDR1 SGHDT and CDR2 YYEEEE. This CDR3 region has 14 residues. Deletions cut 1 base from V and 5 bases from J, with 13 bases between. Written as DNA, the CDR3 is TGTGCCAGCAGCTTGTCGCTAGCGACCCACGAGCAGTACTTC. This translates into CASSLSLATHEQYF. The full variable domain, in which reference TRBV5-6 and TRBJ2-7 provide the parts outside the CDR3, is DAGVTQSPTHLIKTRGQQVTLRCSPKSGHDTVSWYQQALGQGPQFIFQYYEEEERQRGNFPDRFSGHQFPNYSSELNVNALLLGDSALYLCASSLSLATHEQYFGPGTRLTVT.

The rearrangement joins TRBV2 to TRBJ1-1, with a tentative D call TRBD1 (6 bases). V was pared by 0 bases and J by 5 bases, with 13 bases between. CDR1 and CDR2 (germline): SNHLY, FYNNEI. The CDR3 totals 15 residues. In DNA, the CDR3 is TGTGCCAGCAGTGAAGCGAGGGGGGATGGAACTGAAGCTTTCTTT. It specifies CASSEARGDGTEAFF.

This chain connects TRBV4-2 to TRBJ2-3, with D uncertain. CDR1 and CDR2 (germline): LGHNA, YNFKEQ. Trimming removed 3 bases at V and 1 base at J, with 8 bases between. This CDR3 is 14 amino acids long. The CDR3, as DNA: TGTGCCAGCAGCCAGAGTATCGGCACAGATACGCAGTATTTT. It yields the protein CASSQSIGTDTQYF.

This clonotype has a count of ten or more. V is TRBV12-3 or TRBV12-4 and J is TRBJ2-1, with 9 bases aligning to TRBD1. V dropped 5 bases and J dropped 8; count of bases not matched to a gene: 7. The length of the CDR3 is 14 residues. The CDR3 reads CASSRDRVGDEQFF. The DNA for the CDR3 is TGTGCCAGCAGTAGGGACAGGGTAGGGGATGAGCAGTTCTTC.

This clonotype has only a few counts. The chain combines TRBV19 with TRBJ2-3; TRBD2 matches at 8 bases. V lost 3 bases to trimming and J lost 4 bases; unmatched junction nucleotides: 6. The CDR3 runs to 15 residues. CDR1 LNHDA and CDR2 SQIVND come from the germline V gene (reference sequence). The CDR3 DNA follows: TGTGCCAGTAGTATCGCGGGAGGTGGCGCAGATACGCAGTATTTT. Amino acid sequence: CASSIAGGGADTQYF. The whole variable domain, filled in from reference TRBV19 and TRBJ2-3, reads DGGITQSPKYLFRKEGQNVTLSCEQNLNHDAMYWYRQDPGQGLRLIYYSQIVNDFQKGDIAEGYSVSREKKESFPLTVTSAQKNPTAFYLCASSIAGGGADTQYFGPGTRLTVL.

The gene calls are TRBV24-1 and TRBJ2-3; D not resolved. CDR1 and CDR2 from the germline V gene are KGHDR and SFDVKD. The CDR3 runs to 12 residues. V shed 4 bases and J shed 10 bases, with 11 bases lying between them. The CDR3 is CATSDGPAAQYF. CDR3 DNA sequence: TGTGCCACCAGTGACGGCCCCGCGGCGCAGTATTTT.

This clonotype was counted only a few times. The chain carries TRBV7-2 and TRBJ2-1, with unresolved D. This CDR3 is 12 amino acids long. Trimming removed 3 bases at V and 4 bases at J, with 4 bases between. CDR1 and CDR2 from the germline V gene are SGHTA and FQGNSA. This CDR3 reads CASSFLYNEQFF. Here the CDR3 DNA reads TGTGCCAGCAGCTTTTTATACAATGAGCAGTTCTTC. Full variable domain (outside the CDR3, taken from reference TRBV7-2 and TRBJ2-1): GAGVSQSPSNKVTEKGKDVELRCDPISGHTALYWYRQSLGQGLEFLIYFQGNSAPDKSGLPSDRFSAERTGGSVSTLTIQRTQQEDSAVYLCASSFLYNEQFFGPGTRLTVL.

This clonotype was observed a handful of times. The chain recombines TRBV7-2 with TRBJ2-5; D might be TRBD2 (7 bases). With 3 bases removed from V and 5 bases from J, the gap between germline ends came to 13 bases. The CDR3 is 14 amino acids. Germline values: CDR1 SGHTA, CDR2 FQGNSA. The CDR3 DNA is TGTGCCAGCAGCTTGGGGGGAGGGGGTGAGACCCAGTACTTC. It is translated as CASSLGGGGETQYF.

The chain recombines TRBV27 with TRBJ2-5; D might be TRBD2 (5 bases). The V and J ends lost 1 base and 2 bases respectively, with 5 bases between them. In germline, CDR1 is MNHEY, CDR2 SMNVEV (reference sequence). The CDR3 loop spans 13 amino acids. Here the CDR3 reads CASSLWRQETQYF. CDR3 DNA sequence: TGTGCCAGCAGTTTATGGAGGCAAGAGACCCAGTACTTC.

This clonotype was seen a handful of times. This chain uses TRBV12-3 or TRBV12-4 with TRBJ2-1, with 12 bases aligning to TRBD2. CDR3 length: 13 amino acids. V was pared by 6 bases and J by 8 bases, with 2 bases of the junction left unmatched. CDR3 DNA sequence: TGTGCCAGCAGCGGACTAGCGGGGCATGAGCAGTTCTTC. It codes for CASSGLAGHEQFF.

The sample holds a few counts of this clonotype. This sequence joins TRBV9 and TRBJ1-2; TRBD1 aligns across 10 bases. Losses at the gene ends were 3 bases for V and 8 bases for J; bases not matched to a gene: 4. The CDR3 is 13 amino acids. Germline CDR1 reads SGDLS; CDR2 reads YYNGEE. CDR3 coding DNA: TGTGCCAGCAGCGCCAGGGACAGGGGAGGCTACACCTTC. Its translation: CASSARDRGGYTF. Full variable domain (missing parts from reference TRBV9 and TRBJ1-2): DSGVTQTPKHLITATGQRVTLRCSPRSGDLSVYWYQQSLDQGLQFLIQYYNGEERAKGNILERFSAQQFPDLHSELNLSSLELGDSALYFCASSARDRGGYTFGSGTRLTVV.

CDR3 sequence reads: CASSGSKETQYF. The CDR3 coding sequence is TGTGCCAGCAGCGGATCTAAAGAGACCCAGTACTTC. The chain has TRBV12-3 or TRBV12-4 and TRBJ2-5; D unclear. This CDR3 spans 12 amino acids. Deletions cut 6 bases from V and 3 bases from J, with 8 bases between.

This clonotype was found many times. The rearrangement joins TRBV19 to TRBJ1-1; a weak D match, TRBD1 (5 bases). The CDR3 has 14 amino acids. V lost 6 bases and J 0 bases, leaving 11 bases between the germline ends. Per germline, CDR1 LNHDA and CDR2 SQIVND (reference sequence). The DNA of the CDR3 is TGTGCCAGTAGACGGGGGGGGGTGAACACTGAAGCTTTCTTT. Translated: CASRRGGVNTEAFF.

This clonotype was seen many times. The chain's CDR3 is CASSRELNTEAFF. The CDR3 DNA sequence: TGTGCCAGCAGTCGGGAACTGAACACTGAAGCTTTCTTT. The chain employs TRBV6-4 and TRBJ1-1; D remains unclear. The CDR3 loop spans 13 amino acids. Per the germline V gene, CDR1 is MRHNA and CDR2 is SNTAGT. The V gene lost 5 bases and the J gene lost 0 bases, with 7 bases spanning the gap.

The chain combines TRBV25-1 with TRBJ2-1, with D perhaps TRBD1 (6 bases). The germline V gene has CDR1 MGHDK and CDR2 SYGVNS. This CDR3 region has 15 residues. Trimming cost V 0 bases and J 9 bases, with 15 bases left between them. Written as DNA, the CDR3 is TGTGCCAGCAGTGAATACAGGGGAAGTGCGGGTGAGCAGTTCTTC. Translating gives CASSEYRGSAGEQFF.

This clonotype was seen a handful of times. The gene calls are TRBV28 and TRBJ2-5, with TRBD1 matching 7 bases. Germline-derived CDR1 and CDR2 are MDHEN and SYDVKM. This CDR3 region has 15 residues. V was pared by 6 bases and J by 5 bases, with 12 bases of the junction left unmatched. For the CDR3, the DNA is TGTGCCAGCAGCTCGGACAGGTTCGGGATTGAGACCCAGTACTTC. The encoded protein is CASSSDRFGIETQYF.

This clonotype was seen many times. V usage is TRBV7-6 and J usage is TRBJ2-4, with D perhaps matching TRBD1 or TRBD2 (5 bases each). V lost 8 bases and J 3 bases, leaving 23 bases between the germline ends. CDR1 and CDR2 (germline): SGHVS, FNYEAQ. The CDR3 totals 17 residues. CDR3 DNA sequence: TGTGCCAGCTGTTTCCTACCCGGGACGAGTGACAAAAACATTCAGTACTTC. Its protein product is CASCFLPGTSDKNIQYF.

The J gene is TRBJ2-7, the V gene TRBV4-3; 10 nucleotides line up with TRBD2. V trimming: 0 bases; J trimming: 2 bases; junction bases outside the gene matches: 4. This CDR3 comprises 16 residues. Germline assignment: CDR1 LGHNA and CDR2 YSLEER. The CDR3 here is CASSQDELAGTYEQYF. CDR3 in DNA: TGCGCCAGCAGCCAAGATGAACTAGCGGGGACCTACGAGCAGTACTTC.

The chain has TRBV10-3 and TRBJ1-1; D is uncertain. The germline V and J ends were trimmed by 2 bases and 9 bases, with 10 bases remaining between them. The CDR3 runs to 12 residues. Germline V gene lookup returns CDR1 ENHRY and CDR2 SYGVKD. The CDR3 sequence is CAISENSWKAFF. In DNA form, the CDR3 reads TGTGCCATCAGTGAGAACAGCTGGAAAGCTTTCTTT.

This clonotype was seen more than once but under ten times. The chain has TRBV4-3 and TRBJ1-5; 8 bases map to TRBD1. The germline gives CDR1 LGHNA, CDR2 YSLEER. The CDR3 length is 14 residues. Trimming took 4 bases from V and 5 from J; bases not matched to a gene: 4. This CDR3 reads CASSPATGDQPQHF. CDR3 DNA: TGCGCCAGCAGCCCGGCGACAGGGGATCAGCCCCAGCATTTT.

The V gene is TRBV6-4, the J gene TRBJ2-3, with D perhaps TRBD2 (7 bases). The germline gives CDR1 MRHNA, CDR2 SNTAGT. V was cut by 2 bases and J by 2 bases, with 8 bases left in between. The CDR3 covers 14 residues. CDR3: CASSDGGATDTQYF. The CDR3 bases are TGTGCCAGCAGTGACGGGGGGGCCACAGATACGCAGTATTTT.

This clonotype has at least ten counts. The chain uses TRBV6-4 and TRBJ2-1; D is possibly TRBD2 (5 bases). The CDR3 sequence is 14 residues long. CDR1 and CDR2 (germline): MRHNA, SNTAGT. The V and J ends lost 2 bases and 0 bases respectively, with 5 bases between them. CDR3 amino acids: CASSDGSSYNEQFF. The CDR3 DNA reads as TGTGCCAGCAGTGACGGGAGCTCCTACAATGAGCAGTTCTTC.

This clonotype was detected many times. The rearrangement links TRBV12-3 or TRBV12-4 to TRBJ1-5, with a weak D call TRBD1 (6 bases). The V end was cut by 6 bases, the J end by 10 bases, with 22 bases between. This CDR3 is 15 amino acids long. CDR3 region: CASSLSGVSFLPQHF. CDR3 DNA sequence: TGTGCCAGCAGCCTCTCAGGGGTGTCCTTTCTTCCCCAGCATTTT.

Ten or more counts support this clonotype. This sequence joins TRBV5-6 and TRBJ2-3; D gene ambiguous. The germline gives CDR1 SGHDT, CDR2 YYEEEE. The V end lost 0 bases, the J end lost 6 bases, and 5 bases lay between the germline ends. The CDR3 contains 12 residues. The CDR3 nucleotides read TGTGCCAGCAGCTTGGAGTTCGATACGCAGTATTTT. It yields the protein CASSLEFDTQYF.